This passage covers 3 T cell receptor beta chains from one sample sequenced in a study of T cell changes during pregnancy in multiple sclerosis. TCRdb's copy holds only in-frame clones and misses some; the assay was immunoSEQ multiplex PCR. This sample has more than 9,000 clones; roughly 90% occur once, and the top ten carry roughly 5%. Sample: CD8+ T cells from peripheral blood mononuclear cells, taken in the first trimester of pregnancy. These receptors originate from a female donor in good health, enrolled as a control in a pregnancy study.

This clone was picked up one time. V and J are TRBV12-5 and TRBJ1-1, with 7 positions matching TRBD1. Germline V gene sequence: CDR1 LGHNT, CDR2 FRNRAP. The ends lost 6 bases at V and 4 bases at J; junction bases unmatched: 14. The CDR3 contains 16 residues. The CDR3 DNA follows: TGTGCTAGTGGCCCCGGGGTCGCCAGGGGGAGCACTGAAGCTTTCTTT. Protein: CASGPGVARGSTEAFF.

This chain links TRBV7-3 with TRBJ2-6; a possible D gene is TRBD1 (5 bases). Germline CDR1 is SGHTA and CDR2 is FQGTGA. The CDR3 is 21 amino acids. Trimming took off 5 bases at V and 0 bases at J, with 26 bases between the two ends. CDR3 protein: CASSPTRSGQGVGSGANVLTF. The CDR3 nucleotides are TGTGCCAGCAGCCCAACGCGCTCAGGTCAGGGTGTCGGCTCTGGGGCCAACGTCCTGACTTTC.

The chain joins TRBV6-4 to TRBJ2-3; 10 nucleotides line up with TRBD2. The V gene's germline CDR1 is MRHNA and CDR2 SNTAGT. Trimming at V came to 0 bases and at J to 1 base, leaving 1 base not matched to a gene. The CDR3 consists of 16 residues. Here the CDR3 DNA reads TGTGCCAGCAGTGACTCGCTAGCGGGGGGCACAGATACGCAGTATTTT. Protein sequence: CASSDSLAGGTDTQYF.